Following are 23 T cell receptor beta chains from one sample sequenced in a study of cytomegalovirus exposure and HLA in healthy donors. The PCR made use of 60 Vbeta and 13 Jbeta primers. Method: immunoSEQ multiplex PCR; TCRdb's copy keeps in-frame clones and lacks some. This table has 110,000 to 150,000 clones, around 75% appearing once. Input material: PBMCs. The receptors stem from a man between 40 and 49 years old in good health and CMV-seronegative.

Of note for this clone: Other DNA sequences of this sample code for an identical CDR3. This chain joins TRBV11-3 and TRBJ2-1, with D perhaps TRBD1 (5 bases). The CDR3 totals 16 residues. Germline V gene data show CDR1 as SGHNT and CDR2 as YENEEA. V gave up 8 bases and J gave up 2 bases, with 19 bases separating them. CDR3 DNA sequence: TGTGCCAGCGGGCAAGGGCAGGGCCTGACCTACAATGAGCAGTTCTTC. Protein: CASGQGQGLTYNEQFF.

The chain joins TRBV9 to TRBJ2-1, with D perhaps TRBD1 (6 bases). V was pared by 0 bases and J by 9 bases, with 13 bases between. The CDR3 sequence is 14 residues long. Germline CDR1 and CDR2: SGDLS and YYNGEE. The CDR3 bases are TGTGCCAGCAGCGTAGTTTCAGGGGCGAGTGAGCAGTTCTTC. Translation gives CASSVVSGASEQFF.

This clone was observed a single time. The CDR3 loop is CASSLYRAYEQYF. In DNA, the CDR3 is TGTGCCAGCAGTTTATACAGAGCCTACGAGCAGTACTTC. V is TRBV27 and J is TRBJ2-7; D unresolved. Germline V gene lookup returns CDR1 MNHEY and CDR2 SMNVEV (reference sequence). This CDR3 contains 13 residues. Trimming shortened V by 1 base and J by 2 bases, and 6 bases separated the two germline ends.

This sequence joins TRBV19 and TRBJ2-3, with 10 bases matching TRBD2. In germline, CDR1 is LNHDA, CDR2 SQIVND (reference sequence). The CDR3 length is 14 residues. J lost 6 bases, V lost 8 bases, and 8 bases had no gene match. The CDR3 DNA follows: TGTGCCAGTGCTATAGCGGGGGGCTCGGATACGCAGTATTTT. Translated: CASAIAGGSDTQYF.

This chain connects TRBV7-2 to TRBJ1-3; 8 nucleotides agree with TRBD1. CDR3 length: 15 amino acids. Germline CDR1 SGHTA, CDR2 FQGNSA. Trimming removed 3 bases from V and 3 bases from J; junction bases left unmatched: 4. The CDR3: CASSFQGAGGNTIYF. The DNA for the CDR3 is TGTGCCAGCAGCTTTCAGGGGGCTGGTGGAAACACCATATATTTT.

V and J are TRBV19 and TRBJ1-4; perhaps TRBD1 as D (6 bases). The CDR3 consists of 15 residues. Between the trimmed V and J ends, which lost 6 bases and 4 bases, there was a span of 15 bases. Per the germline V gene, CDR1 is LNHDA and CDR2 is SQIVND (reference sequence). CDR3 residues: CASSSVGADNEKLFF. The CDR3 nucleotides are TGTGCCAGTAGCTCAGTGGGGGCTGATAATGAAAAACTGTTTTTT. The entire variable domain, with the rest obtained from reference TRBV19 and TRBJ1-4, is as follows: DGGITQSPKYLFRKEGQNVTLSCEQNLNHDAMYWYRQDPGQGLRLIYYSQIVNDFQKGDIAEGYSVSREKKESFPLTVTSAQKNPTAFYLCASSSVGADNEKLFFGSGTQLSVL.

CDR3 sequence (DNA): TGTGCCAGGAACCTAGCCGGGACAGCTAATCAGCCCCAGCATTTT. It translates to CARNLAGTANQPQHF. The chain couples TRBV7-4 to TRBJ1-5; 7 positions match TRBD1. With V trimmed by 9 bases and J by 4 bases, 12 bases remained unmatched. The CDR3 runs to 15 residues. CDR1 is SGHVT, CDR2 SQSDAQ, per germline. Looking up the rest from reference TRBV7-4 and TRBJ1-5 gives the full variable domain: GAGVSQSPRYKVAKRGRDVALRCDSISGHVTLYWYRQTLGQGSEVLTYSQSDAQRDKSGRPSGRFSAERPERSVSTLKIQRTEQGDSAVYLCARNLAGTANQPQHFGDGTRLSIL.

The chain combines TRBV2 with TRBJ2-4; TRBD2 might be the D (5 bases). The CDR3 consists of 11 residues. CDR1 is SNHLY, CDR2 FYNNEI, per germline. Here the CDR3 reads CAEGTENIQYF. As DNA, the CDR3 is TGTGCAGAGGGCACGGAAAACATTCAGTACTTC.

V is TRBV5-6 and J is TRBJ2-3, with 7 bases identical to TRBD1. CDR1 SGHDT and CDR2 YYEEEE come from the germline V gene. V lost 0 bases, J lost 5 bases, and 6 bases stayed unmatched. The CDR3 is 15 residues long. CDR3 DNA: TGTGCCAGCAGCTTGGGCACAGGGGTGGTAGATACGCAGTATTTT. As protein: CASSLGTGVVDTQYF.

V usage is TRBV5-1 and J usage is TRBJ1-4; 9 positions match TRBD1. CDR3 length equals 16 residues. The J segment lost 7 bases and the V segment lost 4 bases, leaving 11 bases of the junction unmatched. CDR1 is SGHRS and CDR2 is YFSETQ in the germline V gene. The CDR3 DNA follows: TGCGCCAGCAGCGAACAGGGGGCGGGTAGCGGTGAAAAACTGTTTTTT. It translates to CASSEQGAGSGEKLFF. The complete variable domain, with remaining parts taken from reference TRBV5-1 and TRBJ1-4, reads KAGVTQTPRYLIKTRGQQVTLSCSPISGHRSVSWYQQTPGQGLQFLFEYFSETQRNKGNFPGRFSGRQFSNSRSEMNVSTLELGDSALYLCASSEQGAGSGEKLFFGSGTQLSVL.

The chain joins TRBV2 to TRBJ2-5, with a weak D call TRBD2 (6 bases). Looked up from germline, CDR1 is SNHLY and CDR2 is FYNNEI. This CDR3 is built from 14 residues. Trimming stripped 0 bases from V and 7 bases from J, with 12 bases between. CDR3 residues: CASSEATPGGTQYF. The CDR3 DNA reads TGTGCCAGCAGTGAAGCGACCCCCGGGGGGACCCAGTACTTC.

CDR3 protein: CASSATIKPSAQHF. Written as DNA, the CDR3 is TGTGCCAGCAGTGCCACCATAAAGCCCTCGGCCCAGCATTTT. The V and J genes are TRBV28 and TRBJ1-5; D unresolved. This CDR3 is built from 14 residues. The V and J ends lost 5 bases and 11 bases respectively, with 19 bases between them. Germline V lookup: CDR1 MDHEN, CDR2 SYDVKM.

The chain couples TRBV15 to TRBJ2-3; no clear D. Germline CDR1 and CDR2: LNHNV and YYDKDF (reference sequence). The V end lost 0 bases, the J end lost 3 bases, and 13 bases lay between the germline ends. The CDR3 runs to 16 residues. The CDR3 sequence: CATSRERLGLTDTQYF. CDR3 sequence (DNA): TGTGCCACCAGCAGAGAGAGGCTAGGTCTAACAGATACGCAGTATTTT.

The chain combines TRBV5-6 with TRBJ1-6; TRBD1 aligns across 8 bases. Germline trimming cut 5 bases from V and 9 bases from J; bases unmatched to any gene: 4. Per germline, CDR1 SGHDT and CDR2 YYEEEE. The CDR3 runs to 13 residues. For the CDR3, the DNA is TGTGCCAGCAGGTTCGACAGGGGTTCACCCCTCCACTTT. Amino acids: CASRFDRGSPLHF.

This clone was observed a single time. The chain combines TRBV4-3 with TRBJ2-1; 8 nucleotides match TRBD2. J gave up 3 bases and V 3 bases, and 7 bases lay outside the gene matches. Germline values: CDR1 LGHNA, CDR2 YSLEER. There are 16 residues in the CDR3. The CDR3 region is CASSHQLADYYNEQFF. CDR3 coding DNA: TGCGCCAGCAGCCACCAACTAGCGGACTACTACAATGAGCAGTTCTTC.

The rearrangement links TRBV6-1 to TRBJ2-7, with D tentatively TRBD2 (6 bases). The germline gives CDR1 MNHNS, CDR2 SASEGT. CDR3 length: 15 residues. The germline V and J ends were trimmed by 7 bases and 2 bases, with 18 bases remaining between them. The CDR3 protein is CASMREAGTPYEQYF. The CDR3 bases are TGTGCCAGCATGAGAGAAGCCGGGACTCCCTACGAGCAGTACTTC.

V gene TRBV29-1 combines with J gene TRBJ1-2; D possibly corresponds to TRBD1 (6 bases). The germline V gene encodes CDR1 SQVTM and CDR2 ANQGSEA. The CDR3 runs 12 residues. Trimming took off 7 bases at V and 6 bases at J, with 15 bases between the two ends. As DNA, the CDR3 is TGCAGCGCCGGACCCGGACAGAATGGCTACACCTTC. This encodes CSAGPGQNGYTF.

The V call is TRBV23-1, the J call TRBJ1-5; the match to TRBD1 covers 7 bases. TRBV23-1 is assigned to the ORF class and has an uncertain function. This CDR3 has 18 amino acids. Germline trimming cut 3 bases from V and 0 bases from J; bases unmatched to any gene: 11. The CDR3 region is CASSQRGTATPSNQPQHF. The CDR3 nucleotides are TGCGCCAGCAGTCAGAGAGGGACAGCAACGCCTAGCAATCAGCCCCAGCATTTT.

J is TRBJ2-2 and V is TRBV7-3; D unresolved. Germline V gives CDR1 SGHTA, CDR2 FQGTGA. The length of the CDR3 is 14 residues. Between the trimmed V and J ends, which lost 0 bases and 9 bases, there was a span of 11 bases. CDR3 loop: CASSLTLGSRELFF. As DNA, the CDR3 is TGTGCCAGCAGCTTAACGTTGGGTAGCCGGGAGCTGTTTTTT.

A word on this clone: The junction departs from germline at one end; a sequencing error may be responsible. V and J are TRBV7-9 and TRBJ1-2; 7 bases match TRBD1. Germline V gene lookup returns CDR1 SEHNR and CDR2 FQNEAQ (reference sequence). The CDR3 consists of 17 residues. The CDR3 coding sequence is TGTTCCAGCAGCTTAGGGAGGACAGGCCAAACCATCTATGGCTACACCTTC. This sequence encodes CSSSLGRTGQTIYGYTF.

In its sample, this clone was seen once. This chain uses TRBV4-1 with TRBJ2-3, with a possible D match to TRBD2 (5 bases). CDR3 size: 15 residues. V lost 4 bases and J lost 0, with 11 bases in between. Per the germline V gene, CDR1 is MGHRA and CDR2 is YSYEKL. DNA of the CDR3: TGCGCCAGCAGCCTTTACGGGGTTAGCACAGATACGCAGTATTTT. It is translated as CASSLYGVSTDTQYF.

V is TRBV7-9 and J is TRBJ1-1; 7 bases fit TRBD1. The germline gives CDR1 SEHNR, CDR2 FQNEAQ (reference sequence). The CDR3 has 13 amino acids. Losses at the gene ends were 3 bases for V and 6 bases for J; bases not matched to a gene: 4. The CDR3 DNA reads TGTGCCAGCAGCTTCGCGGGGACAGCTGAAGCTTTCTTT. It codes for CASSFAGTAEAFF.

This chain uses TRBV27 with TRBJ1-2, with D possibly matching TRBD1 (6 bases). The V and J ends lost 6 bases and 0 bases respectively, with 14 bases between them. CDR1 and CDR2 from the germline V gene are MNHEY and SMNVEV (reference sequence). The CDR3 sequence is 15 residues long. The CDR3 is CASSSRTAANYGYTF. For the CDR3, the DNA is TGTGCCAGCAGCTCCCGGACAGCAGCTAACTATGGCTACACCTTC.